The clone carrying this TCR beta chain is a singleton in its sample. As yet, its antigen is unknown. The sample is drawn from a study of CD4 T cells in relation to SARS-CoV-2 and coronaviruses. Study results and limitations: The cross-reactivity analysis covered only spike protein, not other viral proteins. Approximately 65% of donors had memory CD4+ clonotypes crossrecognizing SARS-CoV-2 and common cold coronavirus spike.

The protocol was immunoSEQ multiplex PCR, while the TCRdb copy is restricted to in-frame clones and leaves out a portion. The data contain some 26,000 clones, 74% of them singletons. The V segment lost 7 bases and the J segment 6 bases; nucleotides outside the gene matches: 13. This CDR3 region has 16 residues. Germline CDR1 reads LNHDA; CDR2 reads SQIVND (reference sequence). CD4+ T cells from unexposed donors were obtained before the COVID-19 pandemic (2011-2018). Isolation of CD4+ T cells took place after about 10 days in culture. As cell numbers allowed, unexposed-donor CD4+ T cells faced SARS-CoV-2 S/N and four cold-coronavirus spikes.

The TCR sequence derives from a human donor in good health. The V and J genes are TRBV19 and TRBJ2-1; 9 nucleotides agree with TRBD2. Input material: CD4+ T cells from PBMCs, cultured in vitro. DNA for the CDR3: TGTGCCAGTACCACTAGAGGGCTAGCGGGGATCAATGAGCAGTTCTTC. This sequence encodes CASTTRGLAGINEQFF.